The entry below describes one T cell receptor (beta chain). Other DNA sequences of this sample code for an identical CDR3. In germline, CDR1 is MNHEY, CDR2 SMNVEV (reference sequence). This CDR3 is 14 amino acids long. V lost 3 bases to trimming and J lost 0 bases, with 8 bases between them. The data originate from a study of blood T cell repertoires in COVID-19. In the study's own analysis: For nucleated cells, counts were estimated from reference gene primer amplification. Using immunoSEQ multiplex PCR, the repertoire was profiled, and TCRdb retains in-frame clones only, with some absent. Clone size and V and J calls were adopted from that table, with D and trimming inferred from the DNA. The data contain around 310,000 clones, 75% to 95% of them singletons.

Sequencing input: peripheral blood. This TCR derives from a woman aged 25-40 years with COVID-19, enrolled during active disease. V usage is TRBV27 and J usage is TRBJ1-1, with D tentatively TRBD1 (5 bases). CDR3 bases: TGTGCCAGCAGTTTCCGGGGGATGAACACTGAAGCTTTCTTT. Residues: CASSFRGMNTEAFF.